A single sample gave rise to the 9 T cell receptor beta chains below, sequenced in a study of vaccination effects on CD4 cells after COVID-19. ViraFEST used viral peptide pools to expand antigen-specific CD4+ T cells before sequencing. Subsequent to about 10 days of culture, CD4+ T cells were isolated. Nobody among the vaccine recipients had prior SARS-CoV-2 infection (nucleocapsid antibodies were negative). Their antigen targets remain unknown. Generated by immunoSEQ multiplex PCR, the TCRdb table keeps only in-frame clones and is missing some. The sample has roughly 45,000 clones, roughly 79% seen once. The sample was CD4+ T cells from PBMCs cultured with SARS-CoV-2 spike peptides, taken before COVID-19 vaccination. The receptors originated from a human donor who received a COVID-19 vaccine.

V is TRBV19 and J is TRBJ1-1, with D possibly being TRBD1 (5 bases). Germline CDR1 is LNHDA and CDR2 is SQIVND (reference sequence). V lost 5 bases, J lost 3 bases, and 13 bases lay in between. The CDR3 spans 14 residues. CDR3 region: CASSSGVRDTEAFF. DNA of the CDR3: TGTGCCAGTAGTTCGGGGGTTAGGGACACTGAAGCTTTCTTT.

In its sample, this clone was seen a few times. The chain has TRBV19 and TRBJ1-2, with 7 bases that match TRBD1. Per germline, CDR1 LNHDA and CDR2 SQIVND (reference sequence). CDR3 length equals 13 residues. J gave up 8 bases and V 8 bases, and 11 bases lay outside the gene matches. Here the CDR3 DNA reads TGTGCCAGTGGCCGAGCAGGGGGTTCCGGCTACACCTTC. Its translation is CASGRAGGSGYTF.

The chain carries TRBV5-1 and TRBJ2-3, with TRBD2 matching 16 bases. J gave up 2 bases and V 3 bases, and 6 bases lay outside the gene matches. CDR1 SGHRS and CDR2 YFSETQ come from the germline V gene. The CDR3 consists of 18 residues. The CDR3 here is CASSWKGLAGGYTDTQYF. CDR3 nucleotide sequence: TGCGCCAGCAGCTGGAAGGGACTAGCGGGGGGGTACACAGATACGCAGTATTTT.

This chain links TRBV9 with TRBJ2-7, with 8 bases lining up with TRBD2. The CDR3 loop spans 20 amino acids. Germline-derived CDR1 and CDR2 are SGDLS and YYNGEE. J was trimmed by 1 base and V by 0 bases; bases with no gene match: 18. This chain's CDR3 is CASSVVAWGLSGDRSYEQYV. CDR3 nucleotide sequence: TGTGCCAGCAGCGTAGTCGCGTGGGGGCTTAGCGGGGATCGTTCCTACGAGCAGTACGTC.

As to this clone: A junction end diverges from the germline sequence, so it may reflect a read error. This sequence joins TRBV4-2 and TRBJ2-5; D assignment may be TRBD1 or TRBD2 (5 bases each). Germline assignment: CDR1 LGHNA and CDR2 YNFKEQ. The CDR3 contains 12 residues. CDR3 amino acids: CASSQKGEIQYF. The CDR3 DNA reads TGTGCCAGCAGCCAGAAAGGGGAGATCCAGTACTTC.

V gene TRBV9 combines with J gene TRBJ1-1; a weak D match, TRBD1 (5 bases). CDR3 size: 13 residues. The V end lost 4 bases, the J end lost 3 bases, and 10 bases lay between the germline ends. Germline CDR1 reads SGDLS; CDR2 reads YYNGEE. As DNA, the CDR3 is TGTGCCAGCAGCTTCGGGGCGGACACTGAAGCTTTCTTT. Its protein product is CASSFGADTEAFF.

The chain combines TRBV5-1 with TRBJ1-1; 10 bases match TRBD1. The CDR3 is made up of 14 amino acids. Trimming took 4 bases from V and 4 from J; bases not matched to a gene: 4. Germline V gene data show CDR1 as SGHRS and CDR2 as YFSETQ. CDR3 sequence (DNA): TGCGCCAGCAGCGGGACAGGGGCGGGCACTGAAGCTTTCTTT. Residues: CASSGTGAGTEAFF.

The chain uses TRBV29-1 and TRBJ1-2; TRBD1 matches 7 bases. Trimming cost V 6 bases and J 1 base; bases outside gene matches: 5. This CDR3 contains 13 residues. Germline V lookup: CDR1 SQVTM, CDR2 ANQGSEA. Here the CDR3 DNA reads TGCAGCGTCTTGGGACAGCTTAACTATGGCTACACCTTC. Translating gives CSVLGQLNYGYTF.

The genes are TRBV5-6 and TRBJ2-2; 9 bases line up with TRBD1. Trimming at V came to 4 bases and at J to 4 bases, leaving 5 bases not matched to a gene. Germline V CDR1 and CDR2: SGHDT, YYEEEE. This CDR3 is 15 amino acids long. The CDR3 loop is CASSGRDRATGELFF. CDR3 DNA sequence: TGTGCCAGCAGCGGCCGGGACAGGGCCACCGGGGAGCTGTTTTTT.